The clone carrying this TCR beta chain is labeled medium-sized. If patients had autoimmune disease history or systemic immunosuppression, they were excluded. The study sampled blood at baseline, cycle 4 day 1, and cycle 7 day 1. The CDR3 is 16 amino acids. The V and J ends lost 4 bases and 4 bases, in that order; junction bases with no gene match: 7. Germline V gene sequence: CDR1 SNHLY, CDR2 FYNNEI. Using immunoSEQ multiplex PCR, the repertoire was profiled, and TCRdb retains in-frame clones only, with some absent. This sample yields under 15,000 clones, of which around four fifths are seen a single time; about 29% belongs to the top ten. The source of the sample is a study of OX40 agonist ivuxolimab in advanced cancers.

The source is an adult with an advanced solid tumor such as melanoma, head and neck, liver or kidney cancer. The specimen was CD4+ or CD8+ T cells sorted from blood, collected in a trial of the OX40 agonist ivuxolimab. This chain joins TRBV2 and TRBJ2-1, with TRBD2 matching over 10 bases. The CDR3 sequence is CASSGEPSGRYNEQFF. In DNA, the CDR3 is TGTGCCAGCAGTGGGGAACCTAGCGGGAGATACAATGAGCAGTTCTTC.